This TCR beta chain was recorded in a study of regulatory T cells in long-lasting Graves disease. Library construction for TCR beta used iRepertoire HTBI primers and Arm-PCR of CDR3 regions. TCRdb itself ran the multiplex PCR reads through MiXCR, one entry per CDR3 protein. The table records approximately 350,000 distinct CDR3 sequences, 16% of them present only once. In its sample, this clonotype was seen many times. This CDR3 comprises 14 residues. From germline, CDR1 is MGHRA and CDR2 YSYEKL. The ends lost 4 bases at V and 5 bases at J; junction bases unmatched: 5. Indicated time point: newly diagnosed GD, antithyroid drugs for less than 3 months. PBMC RNA was the source of the TCR library. Patients met American Thyroid Association criteria for Graves' disease. These data also formed part of another study, on T cells in Graves' hyperthyroidism and ophthalmopathy. That paper adds: Most thyroid-expanded clonotypes above 0.001 were also found in blood.

The source was peripheral blood mononuclear cells (PBMCs), collected at new diagnosis, from a patient treated with antithyroid drugs. This TCR was recovered from a man aged 35 to 55 with Graves disease. This sequence joins TRBV4-1 and TRBJ2-7; 10 bases are shared with TRBD2. CDR3 amino acids: CASSPAGGSDEQYF. The CDR3 DNA reads as TGCGCCAGCAGCCCAGCGGGGGGGTCGGACGAGCAGTACTTC.